This T cell receptor beta chain was recovered during a study of CD8+CD57+ T cells in acquired aplastic anemia. For the study at large: CD4+ and CD8+ cells, once sorted, gave DNA averaging around 3.4 ug. There were about 10.8 million reads, on average, for CD4+ cells from healthy donors.

This CDR3 has 17 amino acids. The germline V gene encodes CDR1 PRHDT and CDR2 FYEKMQ (reference sequence). Trimming took 0 bases from V and 3 from J; bases not matched to a gene: 10. Genomic DNA served as template for TCR beta VDJ and CDR3 profiling. TCRdb fed the reads into MiXCR, producing one record per CDR3 protein. The table includes hundreds of thousands of distinct CDR3 sequences, 65% to 80% detected once. A remark on this clonotype: Its antigen is unknown.

Overall study findings and caveats: The CD8+ Simpson's diversity of patients and controls was not significantly different. Patients and controls turned out to have roughly 31 CD8+ CDR3 sequences in common.

The sequenced sample consisted of sorted CD4+, CD8+, or CD8+CD57+ T cells (not recorded which) from PBMCs. This sequence was found in a human donor in good health, serving as a control. This chain joins TRBV13 and TRBJ1-1; 7 positions agree with TRBD1. The CDR3 is CASSLGTTGTADTEAFF. CDR3 in DNA: TGTGCCAGCAGCTTAGGAACCACCGGGACAGCCGACACTGAAGCTTTCTTT.